The T cell receptor beta chain described here comes from a study of blood T cell repertoires in COVID-19. Across the whole study: Whether acute or convalescent, the COVID-19 samples came from the United States, Italy and Spain.

Sequenced by immunoSEQ multiplex PCR; TCRdb stores in-frame clones only, minus some. The sample lists about 190,000 clones, 65% to 85% seen once, with under 4% in the top ten. Participants came from about two dozen US areas, aged about 18 to 100 years. Participants' own reports of clinical history determined their cohort assignment. A COVID-19 case had been met by exposed participants during the 2 weeks before study entry. CDR3 length equals 13 residues. Germline values: CDR1 SGDLS, CDR2 YYNGEE. V lost 0 bases and J lost 4, with 7 bases in between. Sequenced sample: PBMCs or T cells enriched from blood (not recorded which). The TCR sequence derives from a woman aged 25 to 39 who had been exposed to COVID-19. The V call is TRBV9, the J call TRBJ1-1; TRBD1 might be the D (5 bases). CDR3 bases: TGTGCCAGCAGCGTAGGCGGGACCACTGAAGCTTTCTTT. Protein product: CASSVGGTTEAFF.